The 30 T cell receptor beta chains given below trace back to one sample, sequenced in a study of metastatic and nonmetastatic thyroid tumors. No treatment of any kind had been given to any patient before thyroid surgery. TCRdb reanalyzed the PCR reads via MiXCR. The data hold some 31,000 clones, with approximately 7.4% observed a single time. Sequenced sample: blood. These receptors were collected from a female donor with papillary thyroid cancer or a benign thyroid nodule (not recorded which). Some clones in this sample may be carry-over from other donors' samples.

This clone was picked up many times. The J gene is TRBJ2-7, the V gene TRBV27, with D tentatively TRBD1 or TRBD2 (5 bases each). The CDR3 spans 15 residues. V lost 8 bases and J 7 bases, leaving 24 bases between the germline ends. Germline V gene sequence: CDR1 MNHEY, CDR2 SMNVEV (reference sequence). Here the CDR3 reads CASGEAGKGGGEQYF. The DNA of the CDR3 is TGTGCCAGCGGAGAAGCAGGGAAGGGTGGGGGAGAGCAGTACTTC.

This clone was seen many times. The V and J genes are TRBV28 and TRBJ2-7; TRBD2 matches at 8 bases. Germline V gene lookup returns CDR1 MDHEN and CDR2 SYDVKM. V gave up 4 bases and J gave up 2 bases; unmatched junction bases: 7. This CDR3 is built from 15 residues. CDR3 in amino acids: CASSSKREWTYEQYF. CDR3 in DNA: TGTGCCAGCAGTTCGAAGCGGGAGTGGACCTACGAGCAGTACTTC.

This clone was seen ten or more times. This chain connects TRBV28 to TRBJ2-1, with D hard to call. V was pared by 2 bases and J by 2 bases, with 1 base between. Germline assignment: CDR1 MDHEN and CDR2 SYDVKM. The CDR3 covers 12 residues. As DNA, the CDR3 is TGTGCCAGCAGTTTAGCCTACAATGAGCAGTTCTTC. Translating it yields CASSLAYNEQFF.

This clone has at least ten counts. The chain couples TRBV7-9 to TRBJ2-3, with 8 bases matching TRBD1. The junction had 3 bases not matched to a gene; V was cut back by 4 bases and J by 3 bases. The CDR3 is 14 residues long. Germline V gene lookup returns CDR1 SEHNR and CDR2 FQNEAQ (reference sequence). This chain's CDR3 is CASSSWTGTDTQYF. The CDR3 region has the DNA TGTGCCAGCAGCTCTTGGACAGGGACAGATACGCAGTATTTT.

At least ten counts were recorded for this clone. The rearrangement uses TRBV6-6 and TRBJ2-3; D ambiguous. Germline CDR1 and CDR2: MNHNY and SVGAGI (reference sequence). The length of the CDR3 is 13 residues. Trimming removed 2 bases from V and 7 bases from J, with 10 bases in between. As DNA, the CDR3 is TGTGCCAGCAGTTACGGCCGGGCAAATACGCAGTATTTT. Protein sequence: CASSYGRANTQYF.

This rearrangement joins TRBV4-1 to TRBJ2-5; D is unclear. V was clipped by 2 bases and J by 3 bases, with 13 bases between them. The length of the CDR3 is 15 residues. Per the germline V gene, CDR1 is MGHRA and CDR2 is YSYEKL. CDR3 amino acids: CASSQRSSTKETQYF. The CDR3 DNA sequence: TGCGCCAGCAGCCAAAGATCCTCTACCAAAGAGACCCAGTACTTC.

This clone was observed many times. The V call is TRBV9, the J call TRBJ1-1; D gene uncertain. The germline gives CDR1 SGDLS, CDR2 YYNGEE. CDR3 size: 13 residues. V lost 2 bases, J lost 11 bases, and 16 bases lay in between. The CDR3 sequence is CASSVLTSLSAFF. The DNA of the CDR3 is TGTGCCAGCAGCGTTCTCACATCTCTGTCGGCTTTCTTT.

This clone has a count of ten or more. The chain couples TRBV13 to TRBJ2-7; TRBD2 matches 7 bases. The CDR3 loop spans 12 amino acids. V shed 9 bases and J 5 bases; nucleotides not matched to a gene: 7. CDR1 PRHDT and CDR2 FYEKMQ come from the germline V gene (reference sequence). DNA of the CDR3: TGTGCCAGTAGCCGGGACTATCACGAGCAGTACTTC. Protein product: CASSRDYHEQYF.

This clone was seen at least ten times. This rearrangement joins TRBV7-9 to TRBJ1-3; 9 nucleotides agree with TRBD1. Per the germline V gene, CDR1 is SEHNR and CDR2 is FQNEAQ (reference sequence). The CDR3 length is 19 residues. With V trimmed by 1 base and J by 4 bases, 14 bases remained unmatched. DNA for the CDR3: TGTGCCAGCAGCTTAGTTGGCCGGTGGACAGGGGTGAGAGGAAACACCATATATTTT. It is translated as CASSLVGRWTGVRGNTIYF.

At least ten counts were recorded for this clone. CDR3: CASSLEGSGPRPGELFF. CDR3 DNA sequence: TGTGCCAGCAGTTTGGAGGGAAGCGGGCCTAGACCCGGGGAGCTGTTTTTT. The chain recombines TRBV28 with TRBJ2-2, with a tentative D call TRBD2 (6 bases). Per the germline V gene, CDR1 is MDHEN and CDR2 is SYDVKM. The CDR3 spans 17 residues. V was trimmed by 3 bases and J by 6 bases, leaving 20 bases between them.

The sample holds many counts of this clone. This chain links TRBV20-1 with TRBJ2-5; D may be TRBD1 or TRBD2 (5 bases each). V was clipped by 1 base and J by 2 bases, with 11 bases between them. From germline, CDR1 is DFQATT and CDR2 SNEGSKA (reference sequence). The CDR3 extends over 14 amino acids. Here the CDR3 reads CSARGGGLQETQYF. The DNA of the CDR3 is TGCAGTGCTAGAGGGGGCGGGCTTCAAGAGACCCAGTACTTC.

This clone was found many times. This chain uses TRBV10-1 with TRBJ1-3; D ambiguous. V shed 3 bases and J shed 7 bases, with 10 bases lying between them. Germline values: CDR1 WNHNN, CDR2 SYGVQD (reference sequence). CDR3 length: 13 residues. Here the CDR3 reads CASSEMPGNTIYF. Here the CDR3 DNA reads TGCGCCAGCAGTGAAATGCCGGGGAACACCATATATTTT.

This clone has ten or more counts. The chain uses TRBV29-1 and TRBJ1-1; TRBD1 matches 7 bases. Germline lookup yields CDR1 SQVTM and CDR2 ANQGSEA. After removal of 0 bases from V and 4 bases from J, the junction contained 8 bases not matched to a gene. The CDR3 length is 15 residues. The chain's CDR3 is CSVEDVRGVSTEAFF. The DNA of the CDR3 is TGCAGCGTTGAAGATGTCAGGGGGGTAAGCACTGAAGCTTTCTTT.

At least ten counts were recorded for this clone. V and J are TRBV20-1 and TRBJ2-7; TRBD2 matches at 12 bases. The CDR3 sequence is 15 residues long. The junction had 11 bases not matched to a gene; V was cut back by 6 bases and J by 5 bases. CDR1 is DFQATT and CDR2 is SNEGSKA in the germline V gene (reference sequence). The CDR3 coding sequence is TGCAGTGCCACCAGACTAGCGGGAGTATCACACGAGCAGTACTTC. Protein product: CSATRLAGVSHEQYF.

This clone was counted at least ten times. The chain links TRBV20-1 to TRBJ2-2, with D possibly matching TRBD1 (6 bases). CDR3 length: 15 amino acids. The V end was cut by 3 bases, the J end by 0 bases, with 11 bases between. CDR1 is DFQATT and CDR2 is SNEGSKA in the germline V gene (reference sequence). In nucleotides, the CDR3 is TGCAGTGCTAGGGACAGACTATCGAACACCGGGGAGCTGTTTTTT. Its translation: CSARDRLSNTGELFF.

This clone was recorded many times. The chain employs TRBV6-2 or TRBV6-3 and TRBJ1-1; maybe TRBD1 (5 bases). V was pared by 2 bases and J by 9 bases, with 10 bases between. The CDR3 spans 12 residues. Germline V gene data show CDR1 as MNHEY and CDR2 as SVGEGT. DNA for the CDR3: TGTGCCAGCAGTTACCCCAGGGCTCAAGCTTTCTTT. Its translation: CASSYPRAQAFF.

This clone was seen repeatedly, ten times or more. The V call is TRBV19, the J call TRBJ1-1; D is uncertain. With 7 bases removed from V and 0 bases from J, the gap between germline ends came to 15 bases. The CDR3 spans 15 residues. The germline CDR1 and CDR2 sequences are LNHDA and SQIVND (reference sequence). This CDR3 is CASIFQWGMNTEAFF. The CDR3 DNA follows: TGTGCCAGTATCTTCCAGTGGGGTATGAACACTGAAGCTTTCTTT. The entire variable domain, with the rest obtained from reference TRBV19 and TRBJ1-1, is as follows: DGGITQSPKYLFRKEGQNVTLSCEQNLNHDAMYWYRQDPGQGLRLIYYSQIVNDFQKGDIAEGYSVSREKKESFPLTVTSAQKNPTAFYLCASIFQWGMNTEAFFGQGTRLTVV.

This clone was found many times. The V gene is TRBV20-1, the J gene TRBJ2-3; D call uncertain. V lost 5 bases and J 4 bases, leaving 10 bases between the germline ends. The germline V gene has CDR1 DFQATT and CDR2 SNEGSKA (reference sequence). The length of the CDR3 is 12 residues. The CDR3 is CSAWTRADTQYF. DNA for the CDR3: TGCAGTGCTTGGACCCGGGCAGATACGCAGTATTTT.

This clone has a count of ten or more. Here the CDR3 reads CASSFRQGSTEAFF. For the CDR3, the DNA is TGTGCCAGCAGTTTCCGACAGGGCTCCACTGAAGCTTTCTTT. The chain has TRBV7-3 and TRBJ1-1; TRBD1 matches at 7 bases. The germline gives CDR1 SGHTA, CDR2 FQGTGA. The CDR3 runs to 14 residues. V shed 6 bases, J shed 4 bases, and the junction held 8 bases outside the gene matches.

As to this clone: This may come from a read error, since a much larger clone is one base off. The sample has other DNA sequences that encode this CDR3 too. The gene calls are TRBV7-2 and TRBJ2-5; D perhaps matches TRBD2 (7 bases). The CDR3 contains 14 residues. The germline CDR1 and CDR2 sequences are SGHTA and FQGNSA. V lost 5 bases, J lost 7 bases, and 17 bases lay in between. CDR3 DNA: TGTGCCAGCAGCCAAGGGGGGGCTGGTGGGACCCAGTACTTC. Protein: CASSQGGAGGTQYF. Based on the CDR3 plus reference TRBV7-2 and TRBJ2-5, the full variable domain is GAGVSQSPSNKVTEKGKDVELRCDPISGHTALYWYRQSLGQGLEFLIYFQGNSAPDKSGLPSDRFSAERTGGSVSTLTIQRTQQEDSAVYLCASSQGGAGGTQYFGPGTRLLVL.

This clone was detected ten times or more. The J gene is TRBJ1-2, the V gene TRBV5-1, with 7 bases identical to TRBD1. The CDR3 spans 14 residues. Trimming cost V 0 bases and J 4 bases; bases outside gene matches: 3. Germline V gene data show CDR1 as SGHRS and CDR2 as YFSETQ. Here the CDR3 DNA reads TGCGCCAGCAGCTTGGGGACAGGAGTCTATGGCTACACCTTC. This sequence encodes CASSLGTGVYGYTF.

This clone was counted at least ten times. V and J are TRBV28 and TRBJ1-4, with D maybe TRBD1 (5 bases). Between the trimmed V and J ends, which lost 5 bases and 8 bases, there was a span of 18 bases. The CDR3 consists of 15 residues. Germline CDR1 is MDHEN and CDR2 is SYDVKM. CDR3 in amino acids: CASSAPAGRREKLFF. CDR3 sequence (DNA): TGTGCCAGCAGTGCCCCGGCGGGGCGACGCGAAAAACTGTTTTTT. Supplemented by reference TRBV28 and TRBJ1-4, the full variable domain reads DVKVTQSSRYLVKRTGEKVFLECVQDMDHENMFWYRQDPGLGLRLIYFSYDVKMKEKGDIPEGYSVSREKKERFSLILESASTNQTSMYLCASSAPAGRREKLFFGSGTQLSVL.

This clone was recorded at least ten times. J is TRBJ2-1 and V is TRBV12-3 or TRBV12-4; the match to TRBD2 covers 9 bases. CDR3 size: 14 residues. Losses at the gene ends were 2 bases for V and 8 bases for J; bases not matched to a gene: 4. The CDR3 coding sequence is TGTGCCAGCAGTTTAAGTAGCGGGAGCGATGAGCAGTTCTTC. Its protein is CASSLSSGSDEQFF.

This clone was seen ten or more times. This chain's CDR3 is CASSSTVRTSTEAFF. The CDR3, as DNA: TGTGCCAGCAGCTCCACAGTCAGGACGAGCACTGAAGCTTTCTTT. The chain combines TRBV7-9 with TRBJ1-1; D gene ambiguous. V shed 4 bases and J shed 4 bases, with 16 bases lying between them. Germline CDR1 SEHNR, CDR2 FQNEAQ (reference sequence). The length of the CDR3 is 15 residues.

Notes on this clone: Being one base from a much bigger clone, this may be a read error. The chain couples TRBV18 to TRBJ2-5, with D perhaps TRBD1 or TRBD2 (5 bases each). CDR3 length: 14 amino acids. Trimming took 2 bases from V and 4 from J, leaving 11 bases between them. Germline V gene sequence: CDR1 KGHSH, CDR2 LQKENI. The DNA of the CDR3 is TGTGCCAGCTCACCAGGGGACGTAAGAGAGACCCAGTACTTC. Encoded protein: CASSPGDVRETQYF. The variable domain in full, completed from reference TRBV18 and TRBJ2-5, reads NAGVMQNPRHLVRRRGQEARLRCSPMKGHSHVYWYRQLPEEGLKFMVYLQKENIIDESGMPKERFSAEFPKEGPSILRIQQVVRGDSAAYFCASSPGDVRETQYFGPGTRLLVL.

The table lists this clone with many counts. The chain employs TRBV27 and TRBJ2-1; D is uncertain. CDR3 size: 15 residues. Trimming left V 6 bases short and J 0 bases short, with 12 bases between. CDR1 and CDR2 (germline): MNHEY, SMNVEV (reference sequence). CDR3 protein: CASSKDRSSYNEQFF. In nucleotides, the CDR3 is TGTGCCAGCAGCAAGGACCGGAGCTCCTACAATGAGCAGTTCTTC.

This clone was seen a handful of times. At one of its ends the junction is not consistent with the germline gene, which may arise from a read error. The CDR3 coding sequence is TGCAACGTTGAAGAAGGGGGCGAGGGTGAAAAACTGTTTTTT. This sequence encodes CNVEEGGEGEKLFF. The rearrangement joins TRBV29-1 to TRBJ1-4; 7 bases map to TRBD1. Germline-derived CDR1 and CDR2 are SQVTM and ANQGSEA. The CDR3 spans 14 residues.

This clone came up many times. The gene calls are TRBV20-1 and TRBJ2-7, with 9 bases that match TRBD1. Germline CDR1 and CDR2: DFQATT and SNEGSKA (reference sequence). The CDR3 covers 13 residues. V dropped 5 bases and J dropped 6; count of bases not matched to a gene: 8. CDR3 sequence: CSAAEGTGLEQYF. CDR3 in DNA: TGCAGTGCTGCTGAGGGGACAGGGCTCGAGCAGTACTTC.

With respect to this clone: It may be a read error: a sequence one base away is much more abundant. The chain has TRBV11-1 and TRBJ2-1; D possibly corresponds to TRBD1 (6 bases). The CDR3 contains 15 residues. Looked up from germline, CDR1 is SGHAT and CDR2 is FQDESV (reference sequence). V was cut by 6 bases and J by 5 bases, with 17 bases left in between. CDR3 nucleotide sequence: TGTGCCAGCAGTTACAACAGGGTCCGCCACAATGAGCAGTTCTTC. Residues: CASSYNRVRHNEQFF.

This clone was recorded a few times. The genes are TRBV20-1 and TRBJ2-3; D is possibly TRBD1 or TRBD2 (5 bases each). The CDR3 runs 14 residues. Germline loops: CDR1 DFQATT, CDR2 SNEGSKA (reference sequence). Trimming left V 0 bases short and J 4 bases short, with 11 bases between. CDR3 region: CSAREWGPADTQYF. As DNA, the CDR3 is TGCAGTGCTAGAGAATGGGGACCCGCAGATACGCAGTATTTT.